There are a few counts of the clone carrying this T cell receptor beta chain. Its matching antigen is unknown. The data were taken from a study of response to subunit inactivated influenza vaccine. Whole-study findings and limits: Authors suggested each seasonal flu vaccination may recruit only limited numbers of new T cells.

Using its own MiXCR run on the RT-PCR reads, TCRdb lists one record per CDR3 protein. The table has hundreds of thousands of distinct CDR3 sequences, about 10% seen once. This CDR3 is built from 14 residues. The V and J ends lost 0 bases and 1 base respectively, with 7 bases between them. Germline lookup yields CDR1 SGDLS and CDR2 YYNGEE. This chain uses TRBV9 with TRBJ1-1; D ambiguous. The TCR was taken from a man between 50 and 59 years old who received an inactivated influenza vaccine. This sample comprised PBMCs from blood, obtained on the day of vaccination. The CDR3 protein is CASSVEAQNTEAFF. The DNA of the CDR3 is TGTGCCAGCAGCGTAGAGGCGCAGAACACTGAAGCTTTCTTT.